The 19 T cell receptor beta chains listed next were all sequenced from one sample in a study of T cells in Graves' hyperthyroidism and ophthalmopathy. It was RNA transcripts that yielded the amplified TCR beta CDR3 regions. Carried out on the TCR CDR3, a first-round RT-PCR used the HTBI primer set. MiXCR was run by TCRdb on the multiplex PCR reads, yielding one entry per CDR3 protein. The repertoire holds roughly 580,000 distinct CDR3 sequences, with roughly 50% as singletons. The sample was peripheral blood or thyroid tissue (not recorded which). These receptor sequences come from a woman aged 18-29 years with Graves' hyperthyroidism.

The chain uses TRBV7-9 and TRBJ1-6, with 10 positions matching TRBD1. The V segment lost 1 base and the J segment 9 bases; nucleotides outside the gene matches: 3. Per germline, CDR1 SEHNR and CDR2 FQNEAQ (reference sequence). The CDR3 loop spans 15 amino acids. CDR3 region: CASSLGQGASSPLHF. The CDR3 DNA sequence: TGTGCCAGCAGCTTAGGACAGGGGGCGAGTTCACCCCTCCACTTT.

This clonotype was counted only a few times. CDR3 in DNA: TGTGCCAGTAGCCGACAGGGACAGGCTAACTATGGCTACACCTTC. Translation: CASSRQGQANYGYTF. This chain links TRBV19 with TRBJ1-2; 8 nucleotides match TRBD1. From germline, CDR1 is LNHDA and CDR2 SQIVND (reference sequence). Germline trimming cut 6 bases from V and 0 bases from J; bases unmatched to any gene: 6. CDR3 length equals 15 residues.

The V and J genes are TRBV7-9 and TRBJ1-2; D might be TRBD1 (5 bases). The CDR3 consists of 13 residues. V was cut by 5 bases and J by 4 bases, with 11 bases left in between. CDR1 is SEHNR and CDR2 is FQNEAQ in the germline V gene (reference sequence). In DNA form, the CDR3 reads TGTGCCAGCAGCCCGGACACGTCCTATGGCTACACCTTC. Its protein product is CASSPDTSYGYTF.

This clonotype was counted between two and nine times. This sequence joins TRBV7-8 and TRBJ1-1; D is ambiguous. CDR3 size: 13 residues. CDR1 is SGHVS and CDR2 is FQNEAQ in the germline V gene. Trimming took off 0 bases at V and 4 bases at J, with 6 bases between the two ends. The CDR3 bases are TGTGCCAGCAGCTTAGCGAGTTTCACTGAAGCTTTCTTT. Its translation: CASSLASFTEAFF.

The V gene is TRBV5-1, the J gene TRBJ2-7, with D tentatively TRBD2 (5 bases). CDR3 length equals 14 residues. CDR1 is SGHRS, CDR2 YFSETQ, per germline. The germline V and J ends were trimmed by 4 bases and 5 bases, with 16 bases remaining between them. Here the CDR3 DNA reads TGCGCCAGCAGCGACGGAGGCATGGTGCACGAGCAGTACTTC. It yields the protein CASSDGGMVHEQYF.

This sequence joins TRBV15 and TRBJ1-5, with D uncertain. CDR1 is LNHNV and CDR2 is YYDKDF in the germline V gene (reference sequence). CDR3 length equals 16 residues. DNA for the CDR3: TGTGCTAGTGATACAGAGTCCTGGGAGGGAAATCAGCCCCAGCATTTT. Translation gives CASDTESWEGNQPQHF.

This clonotype was detected many times. The chain carries TRBV29-1 and TRBJ1-2, with D unclear. This CDR3 contains 13 residues. Germline V gene lookup returns CDR1 SQVTM and CDR2 ANQGSEA. V was pared by 2 bases and J by 6 bases, with 13 bases between. CDR3 sequence: CSVEYARTDGYTF. For the CDR3, the DNA is TGCAGCGTTGAATATGCCAGGACCGATGGCTACACCTTC.

The chain employs TRBV24-1 and TRBJ2-7, with 9 bases identical to TRBD2. V was clipped by 5 bases and J by 1 base; unmatched bases: 11. This CDR3 region has 17 residues. CDR1 and CDR2 (germline): KGHDR, SFDVKD. CDR3 sequence reads: CATSARVGTSMSYEQYF. For the CDR3, the DNA is TGTGCCACCAGTGCTAGAGTTGGGACTAGCATGTCCTACGAGCAGTACTTC.

CDR3 region: CASSEGWGSYTGELFF. The CDR3 region has the DNA TGTGCCAGCAGTGAAGGATGGGGGAGCTACACCGGGGAGCTGTTTTTT. The chain combines TRBV2 with TRBJ2-2; perhaps D is TRBD1 or TRBD2 (5 bases each). Trimming removed 1 base at V and 3 bases at J, with 12 bases between. The CDR3 spans 16 residues. Germline loops: CDR1 SNHLY, CDR2 FYNNEI.

A word on this clonotype: One junction end disagrees with the germline gene, perhaps due to a read error. The chain joins TRBV28 to TRBJ1-2; no definite D call. The CDR3 runs 12 residues. Germline values: CDR1 MDHEN, CDR2 SYDVKM. CDR3 in DNA: TGTGCCAGCCACAATTCTAACTATGGCTACGCCTTC. This sequence encodes CASHNSNYGYAF.

The genes are TRBV5-8 and TRBJ1-2; D remains unclear. This CDR3 has 14 amino acids. From germline, CDR1 is SGHTS and CDR2 YDEGEE. Trimming removed 4 bases at V and 2 bases at J, with 12 bases between. The CDR3 loop is CASSVESSNYGYTF. CDR3 DNA: TGTGCCAGCAGCGTGGAAAGCTCCAACTATGGCTACACCTTC. The full variable domain, its missing parts supplied by reference TRBV5-8 and TRBJ1-2, is EAGVTQSPTHLIKTRGQQATLRCSPISGHTSVYWYQQALGLGLQFLLWYDEGEERNRGNFPPRFSGRQFPNYSSELNVNALELEDSALYLCASSVESSNYGYTFGSGTRLTVV.

This clonotype was picked up many times. V is TRBV7-9 and J is TRBJ2-7, with a weak D call TRBD1 (6 bases). CDR3 size: 14 residues. Germline loops: CDR1 SEHNR, CDR2 FQNEAQ (reference sequence). V was clipped by 0 bases and J by 4 bases, with 10 bases between them. In nucleotides, the CDR3 is TGTGCCAGCAGCTTAGCGAGCAGGGGTTACGAGCAGTACTTC. Residues: CASSLASRGYEQYF. The full variable domain, completed using reference TRBV7-9 and TRBJ2-7, is DTGVSQNPRHKITKRGQNVTFRCDPISEHNRLYWYRQTLGQGPEFLTYFQNEAQLEKSRLLSDRFSAERPKGSFSTLEIQRTEQGDSAMYLCASSLASRGYEQYFGPGTRLTVT.

The sample holds a few counts of this clonotype. J is TRBJ2-7 and V is TRBV14; TRBD1 or TRBD2 may be the D gene (5 bases each). Germline V gene sequence: CDR1 SGHDN, CDR2 FVKESK. CDR3 length equals 13 residues. Trimming pared 1 base from V and 4 bases from J, leaving 8 bases between. The CDR3 DNA follows: TGTGCCAGCAGCCAAGGGTGGGGGTACGAGCAGTACTTC. Translation gives CASSQGWGYEQYF.

This chain joins TRBV19 and TRBJ2-7; D not certain. Trimming shortened V by 1 base and J by 4 bases, and 8 bases separated the two germline ends. Germline CDR1 and CDR2: LNHDA and SQIVND (reference sequence). The CDR3 has 13 amino acids. CDR3 protein: CASSIVGAYEQYF. The CDR3, as DNA: TGTGCCAGTAGTATAGTTGGAGCATACGAGCAGTACTTC.

In its sample, this clonotype was seen once. V and J are TRBV7-9 and TRBJ2-7, with 7 bases matching TRBD1. The CDR3 covers 15 residues. The ends lost 0 bases at V and 6 bases at J; junction bases unmatched: 8. Germline-derived CDR1 and CDR2 are SEHNR and FQNEAQ (reference sequence). The CDR3 loop is CASSLAAGGECEQYF. CDR3 in DNA: TGTGCCAGCAGCTTAGCCGCAGGGGGAGAGTGCGAGCAGTACTTC.

This clonotype was counted ten times or more. The chain recombines TRBV15 with TRBJ1-2, with D perhaps matching TRBD1 (5 bases). V was shortened by 0 bases and J by 7 bases, with 12 bases between the two germline ends. Germline V lookup: CDR1 LNHNV, CDR2 YYDKDF (reference sequence). The CDR3 contains 14 residues. This CDR3 is CATSRDLGAGGYTF. The CDR3 DNA sequence: TGTGCCACCAGCAGAGATCTTGGGGCCGGTGGCTACACCTTC.

This clonotype was observed a handful of times. The rearrangement uses TRBV7-9 and TRBJ1-3; D is ambiguous. Germline V CDR1 and CDR2: SEHNR, FQNEAQ (reference sequence). The CDR3 length is 15 residues. V shed 3 bases and J shed 0 bases, with 9 bases lying between them. Here the CDR3 reads CASSLGSVSGNTIYF. The CDR3 DNA follows: TGTGCCAGCAGCTTGGGGTCCGTCTCTGGAAACACCATATATTTT.

This clonotype has more than one count but fewer than ten. The chain couples TRBV2 to TRBJ2-7; 8 nucleotides match TRBD1. The CDR3 has 15 amino acids. V was clipped by 6 bases and J by 3 bases; unmatched bases: 10. The germline gives CDR1 SNHLY, CDR2 FYNNEI. CDR3 bases: TGTGCCAGCAGCCCAAATGGACAGGGTATCTACGAGCAGTACTTC. Protein sequence: CASSPNGQGIYEQYF.

This clonotype showed up many times. The chain joins TRBV2 to TRBJ1-4, with 7 bases aligning to TRBD1. With 5 bases clipped from V and 8 bases from J, the junction kept 5 bases outside the gene matches. Germline V CDR1 and CDR2: SNHLY, FYNNEI. The CDR3 totals 13 residues. The CDR3 protein is CASSTGVGEKLFF. Here the CDR3 DNA reads TGTGCCAGCAGTACAGGGGTCGGGGAAAAACTGTTTTTT.